Listed below are T cell receptor beta chains from one sample, sequenced in a study of human T cells and chemical hapten exposure. TCRdb reprocessed the RACE reads via MiXCR and lists one record per CDR3 protein. This sample has roughly 50,000 distinct CDR3 sequences, with 9.9% found just once. Sample: whole blood, taken in connection with sensitization to the hapten diphenylcyclopropenone (DPC). The receptor set was obtained from a woman in her forties with alopecia areata. Some clones in this sample may be carry-over from other donors' samples. Both conserved end residues are trimmed from each CDR3.

v_call cdr3_length cdr3_aa
TRBV20-1 13 SAPQIGGGTYEQY
TRBV12-3/TRBV12-4 12 ASSFGRVNSPLH
TRBV7-7 13 ASSFRQGPQETQY
TRBV19 12 ASRRDRPTGELF
TRBV7-2 15 ASSVGGSSPPRKTQY
TRBV20-1 11 SYPGQSYNEQF
TRBV11-1 12 ASSLSDGPYEQY
TRBV5-3 11 ARSFVGTGELF
TRBV29-1 7 SVEHEQF
TRBV5-1 12 ASSSGTYQETQY
TRBV11-3 14 ASSLEGETGAGELF
TRBV2 14 ASSWTSGGTTGELF
TRBV12-3/TRBV12-4 14 ASSSRDSAMSNEQF
TRBV20-1 11 SARIPGLTEAF
TRBV29-1 9 SVGRADTQY
TRBV28 9 ASSSRVTQN
TRBV29-1 10 SGQDSNTEAF
TRBV3-1 12 ASSQVGLTDTQY